This T cell receptor beta chain was recorded in a study of beta chain features in type 1 diabetes. V lost 1 base to trimming and J lost 4 bases, with 13 bases between them. This CDR3 spans 15 amino acids. CDR1 and CDR2 (germline): SGHTA, FQGNSA. Since all of the isolated RNA was reverse transcribed, expressed TCRB transcripts were what got sequenced. This table comes from immunoSEQ multiplex PCR, and its TCRdb copy is limited to in-frame clones, with some not included. Of around 350,000 clones in the sample, 10% to 15% were seen once. This chain connects TRBV7-2 to TRBJ1-2; D unresolved. This receptor was obtained from a man younger than 35 in good health. Sequencing used naive CD4+ T cells from blood. The CDR3 sequence: CASSLGMGDGYGYTF. The CDR3 DNA reads as TGTGCCAGCAGCTTAGGTATGGGCGACGGCTATGGCTACACCTTC.